This T cell receptor (beta chain) was captured in a study of blood T cells in healthy people across ages. This clonotype was recorded many times. What it recognizes is unknown. Germline V gives CDR1 LGHDT, CDR2 YNNKEL (reference sequence). V was pared by 3 bases and J by 2 bases, with 11 bases between. CDR3 length: 14 amino acids. The second PCR ran about 6 to 12 cycles with a sample-barcoded 5' primer and J-beta primers. TCRdb re-analysed the 5' RACE reads in MiXCR, keeping a single row per CDR3 protein. The profile shows about 640,000 distinct CDR3 sequences, about 30% of them singletons. Study results and limitations: A strong correlation between TCR beta diversity and naive T cell percentage was seen.

V usage is TRBV3-1 and J usage is TRBJ2-7, with D unclear. The sequenced sample consisted of blood. This sequence was found in a woman aged 80 or over in good health. CDR3 bases: TGTGCCAGCAGCCATCACGACGTACCCTACGAGCAGTACTTC. Its protein is CASSHHDVPYEQYF.